This entry describes one TCR beta chain. The data derive from a study of CD8+ T cells in alopecia areata. Documented treatment: oral pan-JAK inhibitor, 5-10 mg twice daily. Between the trimmed V and J ends, which lost 1 base and 4 bases, there was a span of 7 bases. This CDR3 has 13 residues. Germline V gene data show CDR1 as SGHAT and CDR2 as FQNNGV. Once RNA had been extracted, it was reverse transcribed into cDNA to act as the sequencing template. The protocol was immunoSEQ multiplex PCR, while the TCRdb copy is restricted to in-frame clones and leaves out a portion. This table has about 270,000 clones, 60% appearing once.

Sequenced here: CD4+ T cells sorted from blood, sampled at week 52, from a patient treated with tofacitinib. This chain links TRBV11-2 with TRBJ1-1; D not certain. This TCR was recovered from a human donor with alopecia areata. CDR3 in DNA: TGTGCCAGCAGCTTAGGTCAGCTCACTGAAGCTTTCTTT. It yields the protein CASSLGQLTEAFF.